One and the same sample provided the 32 T cell receptor beta chains below, sequenced in a study of blood T cell repertoires in COVID-19. Assay used: immunoSEQ multiplex PCR; TCRdb lists only in-frame clones, some missing. The repertoire holds about 73,000 clones, with over 75% as singletons. Source material: peripheral blood. These receptors all stem from a woman under 30 with acute or convalescent COVID-19.

The chain joins TRBV4-1 to TRBJ1-5; TRBD1 agrees at 7 bases. The trim removed 4 bases at V and 6 bases at J, leaving 15 bases unmatched. The length of the CDR3 is 17 residues. In germline, CDR1 is MGHRA, CDR2 YSYEKL. CDR3 loop: CASSLSFGQVLGQPQHF. The CDR3 coding sequence is TGCGCCAGCAGCCTAAGCTTCGGACAGGTTTTAGGTCAGCCCCAGCATTTT.

The J gene is TRBJ2-1, the V gene TRBV19; 9 bases align to TRBD2. Germline assignment: CDR1 LNHDA and CDR2 SQIVND (reference sequence). V shed 7 bases, J shed 6 bases, and the junction held 7 bases outside the gene matches. The CDR3 contains 14 residues. The chain's CDR3 is CASIKGLARNEQFF. As DNA, the CDR3 is TGTGCCAGTATAAAGGGACTAGCCCGCAATGAGCAGTTCTTC.

This sequence joins TRBV19 and TRBJ1-2; weak D call: TRBD1 (5 bases). Trimming stripped 3 bases from V and 4 bases from J, with 15 bases between. Germline V gene sequence: CDR1 LNHDA, CDR2 SQIVND (reference sequence). The CDR3 extends over 15 amino acids. DNA of the CDR3: TGTGCCAGTAGTATCCAGGGTGGTAGTCGCTATGGCTACACCTTC. Translating gives CASSIQGGSRYGYTF.

The chain recombines TRBV6-4 with TRBJ1-5, with D possibly matching TRBD1 (6 bases). Trimming removed 2 bases from V and 0 bases from J, with 14 bases in between. The CDR3 totals 17 residues. From germline, CDR1 is MRHNA and CDR2 SNTAGT. The CDR3 sequence: CASSDPGTKNSNQPQHF. The CDR3 coding sequence is TGTGCCAGCAGTGACCCCGGGACAAAGAATAGCAATCAGCCCCAGCATTTT.

The rearrangement links TRBV4-1 to TRBJ1-6; D ambiguous. Trimming cost V 1 base and J 8 bases, with 6 bases left between them. CDR1 and CDR2 (germline): MGHRA, YSYEKL. The CDR3 is 13 amino acids. CDR3 in DNA: TGCGCCAGCAGCCAAGTTGGAGATTCACCCCTCCACTTT. Translating gives CASSQVGDSPLHF.

This clone was counted once. This chain joins TRBV7-7 and TRBJ2-5; 12 bases are a match to TRBD1. CDR1 is SSHAT, CDR2 FNYEAQ, per germline (reference sequence). V dropped 5 bases and J dropped 5; count of bases not matched to a gene: 6. The CDR3 loop spans 15 amino acids. For the CDR3, the DNA is TGTGCCAGCAGCCAGGGACAGGGGGCGAGGGAGACCCAGTACTTC. Encoded protein: CASSQGQGARETQYF.

The chain couples TRBV6-5 to TRBJ2-2; D is perhaps TRBD2 (7 bases). This CDR3 is 14 amino acids long. Trimming cost V 11 bases and J 5 bases, with 18 bases left between them. Per germline, CDR1 MNHEY and CDR2 SVGAGI. CDR3 sequence (DNA): TGTGCCCATAGGGAGGGGGTAAGGACCGGGGAGCTGTTTTTT. Protein: CAHREGVRTGELFF.

This chain uses TRBV11-2 with TRBJ2-1; 10 bases fit TRBD2. Germline CDR1 is SGHAT and CDR2 is FQNNGV. J lost 5 bases, V lost 1 base, and 11 bases had no gene match. The CDR3 sequence is 18 residues long. The CDR3 reads CASSLGPYLAGADNEQFF. The CDR3 nucleotides are TGTGCCAGCAGCTTAGGTCCCTATCTAGCGGGAGCGGACAATGAGCAGTTCTTC.

V usage is TRBV28 and J usage is TRBJ2-7, with 7 bases that match TRBD1. V was clipped by 5 bases and J by 3 bases; unmatched bases: 4. The CDR3 has 13 amino acids. From germline, CDR1 is MDHEN and CDR2 SYDVKM. CDR3 protein: CASSPGGYYEQYF. The CDR3 DNA is TGTGCCAGCAGTCCAGGGGGATACTACGAGCAGTACTTC.

The V gene is TRBV12-3 or TRBV12-4, the J gene TRBJ1-1; 7 bases fit TRBD1. With 7 bases clipped from V and 4 bases from J, the junction kept 3 bases outside the gene matches. The CDR3 runs 12 residues. The CDR3 DNA reads TGTGCCAGCACCCAGGGGGGCACTGAAGCTTTCTTT. Amino acid sequence: CASTQGGTEAFF.

The chain uses TRBV24-1 and TRBJ1-1; 8 nucleotides match TRBD1. V lost 4 bases to trimming and J lost 1 base; unmatched junction nucleotides: 4. This CDR3 region has 15 residues. Germline V gene lookup returns CDR1 KGHDR and CDR2 SFDVKD. The CDR3 sequence: CATSETTGGNTEAFF. CDR3 DNA sequence: TGTGCCACCAGTGAGACCACAGGGGGGAACACTGAAGCTTTCTTT.

The rearrangement uses TRBV27 and TRBJ2-1; 14 bases agree with TRBD2. The ends lost 5 bases at V and 3 bases at J; junction bases unmatched: 12. Germline loops: CDR1 MNHEY, CDR2 SMNVEV (reference sequence). There are 19 residues in the CDR3. CDR3 sequence reads: CASSRRGTSGRGGYNEQFF. The CDR3 DNA reads as TGTGCCAGCAGTCGACGAGGGACTAGCGGGAGAGGGGGCTACAATGAGCAGTTCTTC.

The chain has TRBV30 and TRBJ1-1; the D gene is possibly TRBD1 (6 bases). V was shortened by 2 bases and J by 0 bases, with 16 bases between the two germline ends. Germline-derived CDR1 and CDR2 are GTSNPN and SVGIG (reference sequence). This CDR3 has 16 residues. CDR3 in amino acids: CAWSPPRGRVNTEAFF. The CDR3 nucleotides are TGTGCCTGGAGTCCCCCCAGGGGACGGGTGAACACTGAAGCTTTCTTT. Full variable domain (rest looked up from reference TRBV30 and TRBJ1-1): SQTIHQWPATLVQPVGSPLSLECTVEGTSNPNLYWYRQAAGRGLQLLFYSVGIGQISSEVPQNLSASRPQDRQFILSSKKLLLSDSGFYLCAWSPPRGRVNTEAFFGQGTRLTVV.

The chain is built from TRBV2 and TRBJ1-4; 8 bases line up with TRBD1. The CDR3 covers 14 residues. The trim removed 5 bases at V and 5 bases at J, leaving 4 bases unmatched. In germline, CDR1 is SNHLY, CDR2 FYNNEI. DNA of the CDR3: TGTGCCAGCAGTAGACAGGGGATGAATGAAAAACTGTTTTTT. Its protein product is CASSRQGMNEKLFF.

This clone was detected only once. The V gene is TRBV18, the J gene TRBJ2-7, with 10 positions matching TRBD2. Germline V gene data show CDR1 as KGHSH and CDR2 as LQKENI. With V trimmed by 3 bases and J by 2 bases, 7 bases remained unmatched. This CDR3 has 16 amino acids. In DNA, the CDR3 is TGTGCCAGCTCACCGAGACTAGCGGGCCAGACCTACGAGCAGTACTTC. As protein: CASSPRLAGQTYEQYF.

V usage is TRBV9 and J usage is TRBJ1-6; D is undetermined. The V and J ends lost 3 bases and 0 bases respectively, with 7 bases between them. Germline lookup yields CDR1 SGDLS and CDR2 YYNGEE. CDR3 length equals 15 residues. The CDR3 DNA reads TGTGCCAGCAGCGCTGGGAGCTCCTATAATTCACCCCTCCACTTT. Translated, it gives CASSAGSSYNSPLHF.

The chain couples TRBV19 to TRBJ2-2, with D possibly matching TRBD1 (5 bases). The CDR3 contains 14 residues. The germline gives CDR1 LNHDA, CDR2 SQIVND (reference sequence). V was cut by 7 bases and J by 3 bases, with 12 bases left in between. The CDR3 DNA reads as TGTGCCAGTAAAATTACAGGCTACACCGGGGAGCTGTTTTTT. Amino acid sequence: CASKITGYTGELFF.

This chain joins TRBV10-2 and TRBJ1-1; D gene uncertain. CDR1 and CDR2 from the germline V gene are WSHSY and SAAADI. This CDR3 has 13 amino acids. Trimming removed 2 bases at V and 2 bases at J, with 6 bases between. CDR3 DNA: TGCGCCAGCAGTGAGGACTCTAACACTGAAGCTTTCTTT. It yields the protein CASSEDSNTEAFF.

The chain joins TRBV4-1 to TRBJ2-5, with 13 bases matching TRBD2. CDR1 and CDR2 from the germline V gene are MGHRA and YSYEKL. This CDR3 is built from 15 residues. The junction had 7 bases not matched to a gene; V was cut back by 4 bases and J by 8 bases. The CDR3 bases are TGCGCCAGCAGCCGGACTGGGACTAGCGGGGATACCCAGTACTTC. This translates into CASSRTGTSGDTQYF.

The V gene is TRBV4-2, the J gene TRBJ1-2; 7 nucleotides agree with TRBD1. After removal of 1 base from V and 2 bases from J, the junction contained 10 bases not matched to a gene. Germline loops: CDR1 LGHNA, CDR2 YNFKEQ. This CDR3 is 17 amino acids long. This CDR3 reads CASSQALPGQSNYGYTF. The CDR3 DNA sequence: TGTGCCAGCAGCCAAGCCTTACCGGGACAGTCAAACTATGGCTACACCTTC.

The chain is built from TRBV3-1 (or the pseudogene TRBV3-2) and TRBJ2-1; tentatively, D is TRBD2 (6 bases). The CDR3 has 15 amino acids. CDR1 and CDR2 (germline): LGHDT, YNNKEL (reference sequence). The V end lost 3 bases, the J end lost 5 bases, and 14 bases lay between the germline ends. The CDR3 coding sequence is TGTGCCAGCAGCCAGGCGGGACTCCTAAACAATGAGCAGTTCTTC. It yields the protein CASSQAGLLNNEQFF.

V and J are TRBV4-1 and TRBJ2-3; 10 bases fit TRBD2. Per the germline V gene, CDR1 is MGHRA and CDR2 is YSYEKL. The CDR3 extends over 18 amino acids. V was pared by 4 bases and J by 3 bases, with 13 bases of the junction left unmatched. CDR3 amino acids: CASSPPRSSSGGTDTQYF. Here the CDR3 DNA reads TGCGCCAGCAGCCCCCCCCGTTCGTCTAGCGGGGGTACAGATACGCAGTATTTT.

The chain is built from TRBV28 and TRBJ1-1; 7 positions agree with TRBD1. The length of the CDR3 is 16 residues. V was clipped by 6 bases and J by 1 base; unmatched bases: 11. The V gene's germline CDR1 is MDHEN and CDR2 SYDVKM. Written as DNA, the CDR3 is TGTGCCAGCAGCCCGGGACAGATAACGGAGAACACTGAAGCTTTCTTT. Translating gives CASSPGQITENTEAFF.

The chain carries TRBV6-2 or TRBV6-3 and TRBJ2-7; 11 bases map to TRBD2. The germline V gene encodes CDR1 MNHEY and CDR2 SVGEGT. This CDR3 is built from 16 residues. With 3 bases clipped from V and 2 bases from J, the junction kept 6 bases outside the gene matches. CDR3 sequence: CASSYKLAGDPYEQYF. Here the CDR3 DNA reads TGTGCCAGCAGTTATAAACTAGCGGGAGACCCCTACGAGCAGTACTTC.

J is TRBJ2-3 and V is TRBV2; 8 bases map to TRBD1. V trimming: 7 bases; J trimming: 2 bases; junction bases outside the gene matches: 11. From germline, CDR1 is SNHLY and CDR2 FYNNEI. The CDR3 sequence is 16 residues long. CDR3 DNA: TGTGCCAGCAATGGACAGGGCGGTGGGAACACAGATACGCAGTATTTT. Translation gives CASNGQGGGNTDTQYF.

The chain has TRBV6-6 and TRBJ1-6, with TRBD1 matching over 7 bases. The CDR3 runs 15 residues. Germline V gene lookup returns CDR1 MNHNY and CDR2 SVGAGI (reference sequence). The junction had 7 bases not matched to a gene; V was cut back by 4 bases and J by 7 bases. CDR3 nucleotide sequence: TGTGCCAGCAGTTCCGGGACAGAGATAAATTCACCCCTCCACTTT. Protein sequence: CASSSGTEINSPLHF.

The V call is TRBV4-1, the J call TRBJ2-7, with 9 positions matching TRBD2. Germline trimming cut 1 base from V and 3 bases from J; bases unmatched to any gene: 4. Germline loops: CDR1 MGHRA, CDR2 YSYEKL. This CDR3 spans 15 amino acids. The DNA of the CDR3 is TGCGCCAGCAGCCAAGGGCTAGCGGGACGCTACGAGCAGTACTTC. It codes for CASSQGLAGRYEQYF.

V and J are TRBV11-2 and TRBJ1-1; possible D gene TRBD1, 5 bases. Germline assignment: CDR1 SGHAT and CDR2 FQNNGV. With 2 bases removed from V and 4 bases from J, the gap between germline ends came to 17 bases. The CDR3 loop spans 16 amino acids. CDR3: CASSLSGPGGVTEAFF. The DNA for the CDR3 is TGTGCCAGCAGCTTATCGGGGCCCGGGGGGGTCACTGAAGCTTTCTTT.

J is TRBJ2-1 and V is TRBV5-6; D is possibly TRBD1 (6 bases). Germline V gene sequence: CDR1 SGHDT, CDR2 YYEEEE. Trimming pared 3 bases from V and 8 bases from J, leaving 12 bases between. The CDR3 loop spans 13 amino acids. The CDR3: CASSYWGQDEQFF. The CDR3 DNA reads TGTGCCAGCAGCTACTGGGGGCAGGATGAGCAGTTCTTC.

This sequence joins TRBV7-2 and TRBJ2-3; 16 bases fit TRBD2. Per germline, CDR1 SGHTA and CDR2 FQGNSA. The CDR3 loop spans 18 amino acids. Trimming took 2 bases from V and 6 from J; bases not matched to a gene: 8. The CDR3 sequence is CASSLRGTSGGGRDTQYF. The CDR3 bases are TGTGCCAGCAGCTTACGCGGGACTAGCGGGGGGGGCCGGGATACGCAGTATTTT.

The V call is TRBV7-4, the J call TRBJ2-7, with 9 positions matching TRBD1. The CDR3 is 14 amino acids. CDR1 is SGHVT, CDR2 SQSDAQ, per germline. Germline trimming cut 10 bases from V and 3 bases from J; bases unmatched to any gene: 10. CDR3 protein: CATSMGQGSYEQYF. The CDR3 bases are TGTGCCACCTCGATGGGACAGGGTAGCTACGAGCAGTACTTC.

The sample holds a few counts of this clone. The chain has TRBV6-5 and TRBJ2-1; D is possibly TRBD2 (6 bases). The V end was cut by 10 bases, the J end by 3 bases, with 19 bases between. This CDR3 comprises 15 residues. The germline V gene encodes CDR1 MNHEY and CDR2 SVGAGI. CDR3 protein: CATSEDRRDYNEQFF. In nucleotides, the CDR3 is TGTGCCACATCAGAGGATCGGCGGGACTACAATGAGCAGTTCTTC.